These 26 T cell receptor beta chains were all obtained from the same sample, sequenced in a study of metastatic and nonmetastatic thyroid tumors. Through MiXCR, TCRdb re-clonotyped the PCR reads. Here the sample spans some 33,000 clones, 15% being singletons. Until they underwent thyroid surgery, no patient had received any treatment. Sequencing used blood. These receptors were taken from a male donor with papillary thyroid cancer or a benign thyroid nodule (not recorded which). Some clones in this sample may be carry-over from other donors' samples.

This clone was found many times. This chain uses TRBV20-1 with TRBJ1-5; TRBD1 agrees at 7 bases. After removal of 3 bases from V and 7 bases from J, the junction contained 6 bases not matched to a gene. Germline V gene lookup returns CDR1 DFQATT and CDR2 SNEGSKA (reference sequence). CDR3 length: 13 amino acids. CDR3 bases: TGCAGTGCTAGTAAAGACAGGGTGCAGCCCCAGCATTTT. Translated, it gives CSASKDRVQPQHF.

This clone was observed many times. The chain has TRBV7-2 and TRBJ2-5, with D unresolved. The CDR3 runs to 13 residues. The germline V gene has CDR1 SGHTA and CDR2 FQGNSA. Trimming pared 7 bases from V and 4 bases from J, leaving 13 bases between. Written as DNA, the CDR3 is TGTGCCAGCACCACTCCGTCCGGAGAGACCCAGTACTTC. Encoded protein: CASTTPSGETQYF.

This clone was counted at least ten times. The chain joins TRBV15 to TRBJ1-5, with a tentative D call TRBD1 (5 bases). Trimming took off 5 bases at V and 0 bases at J, with 11 bases between the two ends. Germline-derived CDR1 and CDR2 are LNHNV and YYDKDF (reference sequence). The CDR3 extends over 15 amino acids. CDR3 sequence reads: CATSVGRDSNQPQHF. The CDR3 nucleotides read TGTGCCACCAGCGTGGGACGGGATAGCAATCAGCCCCAGCATTTT.

This clone was counted ten times or more. This rearrangement joins TRBV2 to TRBJ2-1; no clear D gene. CDR3 length: 17 amino acids. Germline V gene data show CDR1 as SNHLY and CDR2 as FYNNEI. V was cut by 3 bases and J by 0 bases, with 15 bases left in between. The DNA of the CDR3 is TGTGCCAGCAGTGATAGTTGGGTCCTGAGCTCCTACAATGAGCAGTTCTTC. Translated: CASSDSWVLSSYNEQFF. Together with reference TRBV2 and TRBJ2-1, the CDR3 gives the full variable domain: EPEVTQTPSHQVTQMGQEVILRCVPISNHLYFYWYRQILGQKVEFLVSFYNNEISEKSEIFDDQFSVERPDGSNFTLKIRSTKLEDSAMYFCASSDSWVLSSYNEQFFGPGTRLTVL.

The table lists this clone with many counts. This chain uses TRBV20-1 with TRBJ2-1, with 12 bases aligning to TRBD2. CDR3 length equals 14 residues. V dropped 6 bases and J dropped 7; count of bases not matched to a gene: 7. Germline values: CDR1 DFQATT, CDR2 SNEGSKA (reference sequence). The CDR3 sequence: CSAPGLAGKNEQFF. The DNA of the CDR3 is TGCAGTGCCCCCGGACTAGCGGGAAAAAATGAGCAGTTCTTC.

This clone was seen ten or more times. This rearrangement joins TRBV4-2 to TRBJ2-7, with 9 bases lining up with TRBD2. This CDR3 region has 15 residues. The germline V gene encodes CDR1 LGHNA and CDR2 YNFKEQ. With V trimmed by 0 bases and J by 7 bases, 7 bases remained unmatched. The CDR3 DNA is TGTGCCAGCAGCCAAGATAGAGCGGGAGGTTGGGAGCAGTACTTC. This codes for CASSQDRAGGWEQYF.

This clone has a count of ten or more. Other DNA sequences in the sample encode the same CDR3. The chain combines TRBV28 with TRBJ1-2; D may be TRBD1 (5 bases). The CDR3 totals 13 residues. Germline lookup yields CDR1 MDHEN and CDR2 SYDVKM. The V end was cut by 1 base, the J end by 8 bases, with 11 bases between. CDR3: CASSLLGDGGYTF. The CDR3 DNA reads TGTGCCAGCAGTTTATTGGGGGACGGGGGCTACACCTTC.

This clone was counted at least ten times. The V gene is TRBV4-1, the J gene TRBJ2-7, with TRBD2 identical over 10 bases. After removal of 1 base from V and 2 bases from J, the junction contained 5 bases not matched to a gene. This CDR3 is 16 amino acids long. Germline CDR1 and CDR2: MGHRA and YSYEKL. The CDR3 DNA follows: TGCGCCAGCAGCCAAGCCCCAGCGGGAGGGGCCTACGAGCAGTACTTC. This encodes CASSQAPAGGAYEQYF.

The chain couples TRBV30 to TRBJ1-2; D gene unclear. Germline CDR1 GTSNPN, CDR2 SVGIG (reference sequence). The germline V and J ends were trimmed by 2 bases and 6 bases, with 19 bases remaining between them. CDR3 length: 15 residues. The CDR3 here is CAWSTRIALPHGYTF. The CDR3 DNA reads TGTGCCTGGAGTACGAGGATTGCCCTGCCCCATGGCTACACCTTC.

This clone was recorded a few times. V and J are TRBV6-1 and TRBJ1-6; 7 nucleotides agree with TRBD1. V dropped 6 bases and J dropped 7; count of bases not matched to a gene: 3. The CDR3 has 13 amino acids. Germline values: CDR1 MNHNS, CDR2 SASEGT. In nucleotides, the CDR3 is TGTGCCAGCAGCGGGACAGACAATTCACCCCTCCACTTT. Amino acids: CASSGTDNSPLHF.

This clone has ten or more counts. This chain links TRBV28 with TRBJ1-4; 9 positions agree with TRBD1. Losses at the gene ends were 6 bases for V and 8 bases for J; bases not matched to a gene: 4. From germline, CDR1 is MDHEN and CDR2 SYDVKM. CDR3 size: 13 residues. In DNA form, the CDR3 reads TGTGCCAGCAGAGGACAGGGGAGGGAAAAACTGTTTTTT. The encoded protein is CASRGQGREKLFF.

The rearrangement links TRBV30 to TRBJ1-5; D unclear. Germline V gives CDR1 GTSNPN, CDR2 SVGIG (reference sequence). V shed 5 bases and J shed 7 bases, with 12 bases lying between them. The CDR3 consists of 12 residues. The CDR3 DNA reads as TGTGCCTGGTGCCCCGGCGGCCAGCCCCAGCATTTT. Amino acid sequence: CAWCPGGQPQHF.

This clone has at least ten counts. The chain uses TRBV28 and TRBJ1-1; 7 nucleotides agree with TRBD1. CDR1 MDHEN and CDR2 SYDVKM come from the germline V gene. This CDR3 spans 19 amino acids. Trimming removed 6 bases from V and 3 bases from J; junction bases left unmatched: 22. The DNA for the CDR3 is TGTGCCAGCAGCCGAAGCCTTAGGGGGACAGTGAATCGGGACACTGAAGCTTTCTTT. This translates into CASSRSLRGTVNRDTEAFF.

This clone was seen at least ten times. The CDR3, as DNA: TGTGCCAGCTCACCCCCCGGGACAGATGGCTACACCTTC. This gives the protein CASSPPGTDGYTF. This sequence joins TRBV18 and TRBJ1-2, with 7 positions matching TRBD1. Looked up from germline, CDR1 is KGHSH and CDR2 is LQKENI. J gave up 6 bases and V 3 bases, and 4 bases lay outside the gene matches. The CDR3 has 13 amino acids.

A few counts support this clone. At one boundary the junction diverges from the germline segment, which might be a read error. The chain has TRBV6-1 and TRBJ2-6; no definite D call. Germline CDR1 is MNHNS and CDR2 is SASEGT. The CDR3 length is 12 residues. CDR3 loop: CASYSRANVLTF. CDR3 in DNA: TGTGCCAGCTACTCTAGGGCCAACGTCCTGACTTTC.

This clone was picked up a small number of times. The chain has TRBV9 and TRBJ2-5; 8 bases match TRBD1. The CDR3 runs 14 residues. The germline V gene has CDR1 SGDLS and CDR2 YYNGEE. Trimming cost V 0 bases and J 3 bases; bases outside gene matches: 1. The CDR3 protein is CASSVGTGKETQYF. The CDR3 DNA reads TGTGCCAGCAGCGTAGGGACAGGGAAAGAGACCCAGTACTTC. The complete variable domain, with remaining parts taken from reference TRBV9 and TRBJ2-5, reads DSGVTQTPKHLITATGQRVTLRCSPRSGDLSVYWYQQSLDQGLQFLIQYYNGEERAKGNILERFSAQQFPDLHSELNLSSLELGDSALYFCASSVGTGKETQYFGPGTRLLVL.

There are many counts of this clone. The chain recombines TRBV27 with TRBJ1-5, with TRBD1 as a possible D gene (6 bases). The V end lost 3 bases, the J end lost 7 bases, and 13 bases lay between the germline ends. CDR1 is MNHEY, CDR2 SMNVEV, per germline (reference sequence). The CDR3 has 14 residues. CDR3 amino acids: CASSFRGSGQPQHF. CDR3 in DNA: TGTGCCAGCAGTTTTAGGGGGTCAGGGCAGCCCCAGCATTTT.

This clone came up many times. The V gene is TRBV5-1, the J gene TRBJ2-1; D is possibly TRBD1 (5 bases). With 2 bases removed from V and 7 bases from J, the gap between germline ends came to 10 bases. Germline CDR1 SGHRS, CDR2 YFSETQ. This CDR3 has 13 residues. CDR3 loop: CASSFRGYNEQFF. DNA for the CDR3: TGCGCCAGCAGCTTTAGGGGCTATAATGAGCAGTTCTTC.

The chain couples TRBV11-2 to TRBJ2-1; D is perhaps TRBD2 (6 bases). The CDR3 covers 16 residues. V was trimmed by 2 bases and J by 3 bases, leaving 14 bases between them. Germline assignment: CDR1 SGHAT and CDR2 FQNNGV. The CDR3 reads CASSLSRLVFYNEQFF. In DNA, the CDR3 is TGTGCCAGCAGCTTATCCAGACTAGTTTTCTACAATGAGCAGTTCTTC.

A few counts support this clone. One end of the junction fails to match germline, which may point to a read error. The chain couples TRBV6-2 or TRBV6-3 to TRBJ1-5, with 8 bases aligning to TRBD1. There are 18 residues in the CDR3. Germline V CDR1 and CDR2: MNHEY, SVGEGT. The CDR3 nucleotides read TGTGTCAGCAGTACTACGGGACAGGTGACAAAGGGCAATCAGCCCCAGCATTTT. It specifies CVSSTTGQVTKGNQPQHF.

This clone was observed many times. This chain connects TRBV3-1 to TRBJ2-3; D not resolved. V gave up 4 bases and J gave up 2 bases, with 10 bases separating them. Per the germline V gene, CDR1 is LGHDT and CDR2 is YNNKEL (reference sequence). This CDR3 is 14 amino acids long. CDR3 sequence reads: CASSPLVVTDTQYF. The CDR3 nucleotides are TGTGCCAGCAGCCCCCTCGTTGTCACAGATACGCAGTATTTT.

This clone was counted at least ten times. V gene TRBV4-3 combines with J gene TRBJ2-2, with D perhaps TRBD2 (5 bases). Germline lookup yields CDR1 LGHNA and CDR2 YSLEER. V dropped 0 bases and J dropped 2 bases, with 7 bases sitting between them. There are 15 residues in the CDR3. CDR3 protein: CASSQESGNTGELFF. The DNA for the CDR3 is TGCGCCAGCAGCCAAGAAAGCGGCAACACCGGGGAGCTGTTTTTT.

In its sample, this clone was seen many times. The gene calls are TRBV2 and TRBJ1-6; 7 bases line up with TRBD1. Germline V gene data show CDR1 as SNHLY and CDR2 as FYNNEI. The CDR3 is made up of 15 amino acids. V was pared by 2 bases and J by 6 bases, with 4 bases of the junction left unmatched. The CDR3: CASSEFRGGNSPLHF. The CDR3 bases are TGTGCCAGCAGTGAATTCAGGGGGGGTAATTCACCCCTCCACTTT.

With respect to this clone: A read error may produce the germline difference seen at one junction end. Other DNA sequences in this specimen translate into the identical CDR3. The chain employs TRBV6-1 and TRBJ2-5, with D perhaps TRBD1 (5 bases). There are 17 residues in the CDR3. CDR1 MNHNS and CDR2 SASEGT come from the germline V gene. CDR3 in DNA: TGCGCCAGCAGTGAAGGCGACAGCCTTATTCGACAAGAGACCCAGTACTTC. It is translated as CASSEGDSLIRQETQYF.

Ten or more counts support this clone. J is TRBJ2-7 and V is TRBV5-1, with D uncertain. CDR1 SGHRS and CDR2 YFSETQ come from the germline V gene. CDR3 length equals 15 residues. V was shortened by 4 bases and J by 4 bases, with 18 bases between the two germline ends. CDR3 DNA sequence: TGCGCCAGCAGCCGTACAAGAGACGAGACGTACGAGCAGTACTTC. Protein: CASSRTRDETYEQYF.

J is TRBJ2-2 and V is TRBV11-2, with 9 bases matching TRBD2. The CDR3 spans 18 residues. Trimming took 5 bases from V and 4 from J; bases not matched to a gene: 14. The germline V gene has CDR1 SGHAT and CDR2 FQNNGV. CDR3 protein: CASSPVLAGVGVTGELFF. DNA for the CDR3: TGTGCCAGCAGCCCTGTTTTAGCGGGAGTAGGAGTCACCGGGGAGCTGTTTTTT.